This TCR beta chain is drawn from a study of early T cells in non-severe SARS-CoV-2 infection. About the research overall: It was bulk RNA from unsorted whole blood that was sequenced, and the chains were unpaired. Study results and limitations: Database matching using VDJdb favored anti-spike CD8 responses, with private and CD4 specificities left missing.

Unique molecular identifiers (one per individual cDNA molecule) were attached. TCRdb re-derived calls from the 5' RACE reads in MiXCR, one entry per CDR3 protein. This sample has approximately 42,000 distinct CDR3 sequences, with around 7% found just once. In its sample, this clonotype was seen many times. Its antigen is not identified. The origin of this receptor is an adult who was a healthcare worker with PCR-confirmed SARS-CoV-2 infection or an uninfected control (not recorded which). The sequenced sample consisted of whole blood.

The CDR3: CASSDPMTGANTGELFF. The CDR3 bases are TGTGCCAGCAGTGACCCAATGACAGGGGCGAACACCGGGGAGCTGTTTTTT. The chain joins TRBV25-1 to TRBJ2-2; 8 nucleotides agree with TRBD1. CDR1 and CDR2 from the germline V gene are MGHDK and SYGVNS. The CDR3 is 17 residues long. Germline trimming cut 3 bases from V and 0 bases from J; bases unmatched to any gene: 6. Complete variable domain (other parts from reference TRBV25-1 and TRBJ2-2): EADIYQTPRYLVIGTGKKITLECSQTMGHDKMYWYQQDPGMELHLIHYSYGVNSTEKGDLSSESTVSRIRTEHFPLTLESARPSHTSQYLCASSDPMTGANTGELFFGEGSRLTVL.